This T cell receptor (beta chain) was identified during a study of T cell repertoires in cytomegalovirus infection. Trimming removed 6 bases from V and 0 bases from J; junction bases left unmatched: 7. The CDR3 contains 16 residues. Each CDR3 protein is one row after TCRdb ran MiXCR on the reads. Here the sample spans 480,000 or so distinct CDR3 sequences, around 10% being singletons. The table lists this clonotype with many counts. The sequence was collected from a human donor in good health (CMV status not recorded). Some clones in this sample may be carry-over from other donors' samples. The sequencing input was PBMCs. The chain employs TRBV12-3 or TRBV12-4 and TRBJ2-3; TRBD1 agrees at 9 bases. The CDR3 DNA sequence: TGTGCCAGCAGCTTTCGCGGGACAGGGAGCACAGATACGCAGTATTTT. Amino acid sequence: CASSFRGTGSTDTQYF.